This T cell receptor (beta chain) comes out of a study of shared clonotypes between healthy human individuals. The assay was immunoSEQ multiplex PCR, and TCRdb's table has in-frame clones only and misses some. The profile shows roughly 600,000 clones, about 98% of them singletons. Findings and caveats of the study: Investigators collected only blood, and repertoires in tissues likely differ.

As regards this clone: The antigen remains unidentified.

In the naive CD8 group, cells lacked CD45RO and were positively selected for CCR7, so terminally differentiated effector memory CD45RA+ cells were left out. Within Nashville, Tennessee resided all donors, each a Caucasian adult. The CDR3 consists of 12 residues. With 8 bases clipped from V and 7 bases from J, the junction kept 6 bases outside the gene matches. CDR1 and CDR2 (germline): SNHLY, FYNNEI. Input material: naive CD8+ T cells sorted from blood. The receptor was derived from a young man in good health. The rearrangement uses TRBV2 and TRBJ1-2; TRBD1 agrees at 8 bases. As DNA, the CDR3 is TGTGCCAGCTTACAGGGGGAGGGTGGCTACACCTTC. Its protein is CASLQGEGGYTF. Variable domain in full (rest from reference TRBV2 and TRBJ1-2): EPEVTQTPSHQVTQMGQEVILRCVPISNHLYFYWYRQILGQKVEFLVSFYNNEISEKSEIFDDQFSVERPDGSNFTLKIRSTKLEDSAMYFCASLQGEGGYTFGSGTRLTVV.